These 25 T cell receptor beta chains share one sample of origin, sequenced in a study of CD8+ T cells in alopecia areata. Extracted RNA was reverse transcribed, and the resulting cDNA served as sequencing template. Sequencing was performed with immunoSEQ multiplex PCR; in TCRdb, only in-frame clones are kept and a portion is missing. The table records under 250,000 clones, approximately 61% of them present only once. The sample in question was CD4+ T cells sorted from blood, obtained at week 0. The receptors were gathered from a human donor with alopecia areata.

This chain uses TRBV5-4 with TRBJ2-3; TRBD2 agrees at 8 bases. The CDR3 totals 15 residues. V gave up 2 bases and J gave up 1 base; unmatched junction bases: 3. Germline V gene data show CDR1 as SGHNT and CDR2 as YYREEE (reference sequence). The CDR3 region is CASSLTSGRTDTQYF. Here the CDR3 DNA reads TGTGCCAGCAGCTTAACTAGCGGTCGCACAGATACGCAGTATTTT.

The V call is TRBV11-2, the J call TRBJ1-3; 7 bases map to TRBD1. Trimming at V came to 10 bases and at J to 4 bases, leaving 7 bases not matched to a gene. This CDR3 comprises 13 residues. From germline, CDR1 is SGHAT and CDR2 FQNNGV. Here the CDR3 reads CATGGQVGNTIYF. CDR3 in DNA: TGTGCCACCGGAGGACAGGTCGGAAACACCATATATTTT.

This clone has only one observation. The chain combines TRBV29-1 with TRBJ1-5, with 7 bases matching TRBD1. The CDR3 spans 13 residues. The ends lost 6 bases at V and 4 bases at J; junction bases unmatched: 6. Looked up from germline, CDR1 is SQVTM and CDR2 is ANQGSEA. CDR3 bases: TGCAGCGTAGCCGGGACAGCAAATCAGCCCCAGCATTTT. Translation gives CSVAGTANQPQHF.

V and J are TRBV7-9 and TRBJ2-1; 9 positions match TRBD2. Germline V CDR1 and CDR2: SEHNR, FQNEAQ (reference sequence). V shed 5 bases and J 5 bases; nucleotides not matched to a gene: 10. The CDR3 is 16 residues long. CDR3 loop: CASSAPGLARDNEQFF. The CDR3 region has the DNA TGTGCCAGCAGCGCGCCCGGACTAGCGAGGGACAATGAGCAGTTCTTC.

CDR3 loop: CAWSVGGSADTQYF. CDR3 coding DNA: TGTGCCTGGAGTGTAGGTGGGAGTGCAGATACGCAGTATTTT. The J gene is TRBJ2-3, the V gene TRBV30, with D possibly being TRBD2 (5 bases). Germline assignment: CDR1 GTSNPN and CDR2 SVGIG (reference sequence). The V and J ends lost 0 bases and 4 bases respectively, with 11 bases between them. The CDR3 is made up of 14 amino acids.

This clone was counted only a few times. As DNA, the CDR3 is TGTGCCAGCAGTCACGGAGGACCGAACACTGAAGCTTTCTTT. Translation: CASSHGGPNTEAFF. V gene TRBV6-6 combines with J gene TRBJ1-1; no definite D call. This CDR3 is 14 amino acids long. CDR1 is MNHNY and CDR2 is SVGAGI in the germline V gene (reference sequence). V lost 5 bases to trimming and J lost 1 base, with 11 bases between them.

This clone was detected a few times. In nucleotides, the CDR3 is TGCGCCAGCAGCGGTGGTCCTCAAGAGACCCAGTACTTC. Its protein is CASSGGPQETQYF. V gene TRBV5-1 combines with J gene TRBJ2-5, with D unresolved. Germline CDR1 is SGHRS and CDR2 is YFSETQ. The CDR3 spans 13 residues. Between the trimmed V and J ends, which lost 4 bases and 2 bases, there was a span of 9 bases.

The chain couples TRBV10-3 to TRBJ2-5; D tentatively reads TRBD1 or TRBD2 (5 bases each). Germline CDR1 and CDR2: ENHRY and SYGVKD. The CDR3 is made up of 13 amino acids. Trimming stripped 9 bases from V and 2 bases from J, with 13 bases between. CDR3 bases: TGTGCCATTGGGACCTCTCAGCAAGAGACCCAGTACTTC. This codes for CAIGTSQQETQYF.

The genes are TRBV10-3 and TRBJ2-7, with 7 bases lining up with TRBD2. This CDR3 comprises 12 residues. V lost 10 bases and J lost 6; bases outside the gene matches: 9. CDR1 and CDR2 (germline): ENHRY, SYGVKD. CDR3 region: CATRALAAEQYF. The CDR3 bases are TGTGCCACCCGGGCCCTAGCGGCCGAGCAGTACTTC.

The CDR3 DNA follows: TGTGCCAGCAGTTTATCCCGGGACACCCACTCCTACGAGCAGTACTTC. This codes for CASSLSRDTHSYEQYF. This chain connects TRBV27 to TRBJ2-5, with a possible D match to TRBD1 (6 bases). The end of the DNA aligns better with TRBJ2-7, so the J call may be wrong. The germline V gene encodes CDR1 MNHEY and CDR2 SMNVEV (reference sequence). There are 16 residues in the CDR3.

V usage is TRBV5-1 and J usage is TRBJ2-3, with D perhaps TRBD2 (6 bases). The CDR3 contains 13 residues. V dropped 4 bases and J dropped 6 bases, with 12 bases sitting between them. Germline values: CDR1 SGHRS, CDR2 YFSETQ. The CDR3: CASSPSSGDTQYF. In DNA, the CDR3 is TGCGCCAGCAGCCCCAGCAGCGGGGATACGCAGTATTTT.

This clone has just a few counts. The gene calls are TRBV7-8 and TRBJ2-5, with a possible D match to TRBD1 (6 bases). The CDR3 runs to 16 residues. V lost 5 bases to trimming and J lost 5 bases, with 21 bases between them. The V gene's germline CDR1 is SGHVS and CDR2 FQNEAQ. The CDR3 region is CASSKQGRALEETQYF. CDR3 nucleotide sequence: TGTGCCAGCAGCAAACAGGGTCGGGCACTGGAGGAGACCCAGTACTTC.

This clone has more than one count but fewer than ten. The V gene is TRBV7-2, the J gene TRBJ2-1, with 12 bases aligning to TRBD2. J gave up 9 bases and V 4 bases, and 7 bases lay outside the gene matches. The CDR3 covers 15 residues. Germline V gene data show CDR1 as SGHTA and CDR2 as FQGNSA. The CDR3 bases are TGTGCCAGCAGCTCAGGACTAGCGGGGAGTCGTGAGCAGTTCTTC. Encoded protein: CASSSGLAGSREQFF. The entire variable domain, with the rest obtained from reference TRBV7-2 and TRBJ2-1, is as follows: GAGVSQSPSNKVTEKGKDVELRCDPISGHTALYWYRQSLGQGLEFLIYFQGNSAPDKSGLPSDRFSAERTGGSVSTLTIQRTQQEDSAVYLCASSSGLAGSREQFFGPGTRLTVL.

The rearrangement joins TRBV7-2 to TRBJ1-1; 8 bases match TRBD1. Trimming at V came to 3 bases and at J to 4 bases, leaving 7 bases not matched to a gene. The CDR3 runs to 15 residues. The germline CDR1 and CDR2 sequences are SGHTA and FQGNSA. The CDR3 region is CASSFQGAFGTEAFF. The CDR3 DNA is TGTGCCAGCAGCTTCCAGGGGGCGTTCGGCACTGAAGCTTTCTTT.

The chain employs TRBV9 and TRBJ2-7, with 10 bases lining up with TRBD2. The germline V gene encodes CDR1 SGDLS and CDR2 YYNGEE. The trim removed 0 bases at V and 5 bases at J, leaving 2 bases unmatched. This CDR3 spans 14 amino acids. The CDR3 DNA is TGTGCCAGCAGCGTAGGCACTAGCGGGAACGAGCAGTACTTC. Its protein product is CASSVGTSGNEQYF. Combining the CDR3 with reference TRBV9 and TRBJ2-7 gives the whole variable domain DSGVTQTPKHLITATGQRVTLRCSPRSGDLSVYWYQQSLDQGLQFLIQYYNGEERAKGNILERFSAQQFPDLHSELNLSSLELGDSALYFCASSVGTSGNEQYFGPGTRLTVT.

The rearrangement joins TRBV10-3 to TRBJ2-3; D is possibly TRBD2 (5 bases). Germline values: CDR1 ENHRY, CDR2 SYGVKD. This CDR3 region has 16 residues. Trimming shortened V by 3 bases and J by 0 bases, and 13 bases separated the two germline ends. CDR3 in amino acids: CAISDAGGSSTDTQYF. In DNA, the CDR3 is TGTGCCATCAGTGATGCAGGCGGGTCTAGCACAGATACGCAGTATTTT.

In its sample, this clone was seen once. The chain carries TRBV5-1 and TRBJ2-1; 9 bases agree with TRBD1. The CDR3 is 16 residues long. CDR1 is SGHRS, CDR2 YFSETQ, per germline. V gave up 4 bases and J gave up 1 base; unmatched junction bases: 6. The CDR3 DNA reads TGCGCCAGCAGCCAACGGACAGGGGATTCCTACAATGAGCAGTTCTTC. It is translated as CASSQRTGDSYNEQFF.

This rearrangement joins TRBV28 to TRBJ1-1; perhaps TRBD1 as D (5 bases). CDR3 size: 13 residues. Trimming shortened V by 6 bases and J by 4 bases, and 12 bases separated the two germline ends. CDR1 and CDR2 from the germline V gene are MDHEN and SYDVKM. The CDR3 coding sequence is TGTGCCAGCAGCCCTGGGGGGGGCACTGAAGCTTTCTTT. Amino acid sequence: CASSPGGGTEAFF. The complete variable domain, with remaining parts taken from reference TRBV28 and TRBJ1-1, reads DVKVTQSSRYLVKRTGEKVFLECVQDMDHENMFWYRQDPGLGLRLIYFSYDVKMKEKGDIPEGYSVSREKKERFSLILESASTNQTSMYLCASSPGGGTEAFFGQGTRLTVV.

The V call is TRBV7-8, the J call TRBJ2-1; D not resolved. The CDR3 extends over 14 amino acids. In germline, CDR1 is SGHVS, CDR2 FQNEAQ. V was trimmed by 2 bases and J by 10 bases, leaving 15 bases between them. Here the CDR3 reads CASSLTPGYGEQFF. The CDR3, as DNA: TGTGCCAGCAGCTTAACTCCAGGTTATGGAGAGCAGTTCTTC.

The rearrangement joins TRBV2 to TRBJ2-7; D might be TRBD1 or TRBD2, each matching 5 bases. This CDR3 spans 15 amino acids. V dropped 7 bases and J dropped 2 bases, with 18 bases sitting between them. Germline lookup yields CDR1 SNHLY and CDR2 FYNNEI. CDR3 in DNA: TGTGCCAGCACCACTACCGGGACCGTAACCTACGAGCAGTACTTC. It is translated as CASTTTGTVTYEQYF.

The chain has TRBV14 and TRBJ1-1; D is ambiguous. Germline V gene sequence: CDR1 SGHDN, CDR2 FVKESK. This CDR3 comprises 16 residues. V lost 0 bases and J lost 0, with 11 bases in between. Written as DNA, the CDR3 is TGTGCCAGCAGCCAAGATTTAGGCAGGCTGAACACTGAAGCTTTCTTT. Protein: CASSQDLGRLNTEAFF.

This clone has a handful of counts. The V gene is TRBV7-8, the J gene TRBJ2-7; D is ambiguous. The V end lost 2 bases, the J end lost 6 bases, and 17 bases lay between the germline ends. The CDR3 has 15 residues. Germline loops: CDR1 SGHVS, CDR2 FQNEAQ. Here the CDR3 reads CASSLLATYPTEQYF. DNA of the CDR3: TGTGCCAGCAGCTTACTGGCCACTTACCCGACCGAGCAGTACTTC.

The CDR3 region is CACNPPGGTGNTIYF. CDR3 sequence (DNA): TGTGCCTGCAATCCCCCAGGGGGGACTGGAAACACCATATATTTT. This rearrangement joins TRBV30 to TRBJ1-3; 7 nucleotides line up with TRBD1. From germline, CDR1 is GTSNPN and CDR2 SVGIG (reference sequence). The CDR3 extends over 15 amino acids. The V and J ends lost 6 bases and 2 bases, in that order; junction bases with no gene match: 10.

The chain recombines TRBV6-1 with TRBJ2-3; tentative D call: TRBD2 (5 bases). Germline-derived CDR1 and CDR2 are MNHNS and SASEGT. This CDR3 spans 13 amino acids. V was pared by 1 base and J by 9 bases, with 11 bases between. This chain's CDR3 is CASSEVSVATQYF. In nucleotides, the CDR3 is TGTGCCAGCAGTGAAGTAAGTGTAGCGACGCAGTATTTT.

The rearrangement links TRBV9 to TRBJ2-3, with D unclear. In germline, CDR1 is SGDLS, CDR2 YYNGEE. The CDR3 runs 13 residues. The germline V and J ends were trimmed by 0 bases and 0 bases, with 2 bases remaining between them. CDR3 DNA: TGTGCCAGCAGCGTAGAAAGCACAGATACGCAGTATTTT. Protein: CASSVESTDTQYF.